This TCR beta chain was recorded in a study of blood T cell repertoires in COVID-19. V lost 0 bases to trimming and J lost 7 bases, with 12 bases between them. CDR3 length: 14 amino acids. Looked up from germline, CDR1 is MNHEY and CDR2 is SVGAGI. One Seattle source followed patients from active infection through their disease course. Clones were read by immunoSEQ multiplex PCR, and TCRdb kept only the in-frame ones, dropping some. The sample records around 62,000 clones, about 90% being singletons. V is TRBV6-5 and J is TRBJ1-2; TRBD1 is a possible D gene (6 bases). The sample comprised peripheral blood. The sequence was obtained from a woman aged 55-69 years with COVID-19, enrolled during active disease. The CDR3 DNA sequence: TGTGCCAGCAGTTACTCGGGGGGGGCCGGTGGCTACACCTTC. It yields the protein CASSYSGGAGGYTF.